This is a list of T cell receptor beta chains from one sample in a study of blood T cell repertoires in COVID-19. Sequencing used immunoSEQ multiplex PCR; TCRdb keeps in-frame clones, though not all of them. The data contain over 75,000 clones, around 80% of them singletons. Source material: peripheral blood. The source of these receptors is an elderly woman with acute or convalescent COVID-19. The CDR3 runs from the conserved cysteine through the conserved F or W. A D gene is named only where the DNA matches it firmly. Where a row states a size, it is once, few, many or the class of an expanded clone; other rows omit it.

CASSPSRDKNTEAFF,TGTGCCAGCTCACCATCACGGGACAAGAACACTGAAGCTTTCTTT,TRBV18,TRBJ1-1,NA,NA
CASSFNYNEQFF,TGCGCCAGCAGCTTTAACTACAATGAGCAGTTCTTC,TRBV5-1,TRBJ2-1,NA,few
CASSYGTGSYNEQFF,TGCGCCAGCAGCTACGGGACAGGGTCCTACAATGAGCAGTTCTTC,TRBV5-1,TRBJ2-1,TRBD1,NA
CASSLLSGQGIQTQYF,TGTGCCAGCAGTTTACTCAGCGGACAGGGGATCCAGACCCAGTACTTC,TRBV6-5,TRBJ2-5,TRBD1,NA
CASKSYSTQETQYF,TGCGCCAGCAAGTCGTATAGTACTCAAGAGACCCAGTACTTC,TRBV5-1,TRBJ2-5,NA,NA
CASSERAGTASNEQFF,TGTGCCAGCAGTGAAAGGGCTGGGACAGCTTCCAATGAGCAGTTCTTC,TRBV6-1,TRBJ2-1,TRBD1,NA
CAISEAPAGNQPQHF,TGTGCCATCAGTGAGGCCCCGGCGGGCAATCAGCCCCAGCATTTT,TRBV10-3,TRBJ1-5,NA,NA
CASSSHRLDRGAYSNQPQHF,TGCGCCAGCAGCTCCCATCGCCTGGACAGGGGGGCTTATAGCAATCAGCCCCAGCATTTT,TRBV5-1,TRBJ1-5,TRBD1,few
CASSGQGPRNSPLHF,TGTGCCAGCAGCGGCCAGGGGCCAAGGAATTCACCCCTCCACTTT,TRBV5-4,TRBJ1-6,NA,NA
CASSGGERETQYF,TGCGCCAGCAGTGGGGGGGAAAGAGAGACCCAGTACTTC,TRBV5-1,TRBJ2-5,TRBD2,NA
CASSVGPNNEQFF,TGTGCCAGCAGCGTAGGGCCAAACAATGAGCAGTTCTTC,TRBV9,TRBJ2-1,NA,NA
CASSRGLAQETQYF,TGTGCCAGCAGTCGGGGTCTAGCACAAGAGACCCAGTACTTC,TRBV11-2,TRBJ2-5,NA,NA
CASSLSGPRYGYTF,TGTGCCAGCAGCTTATCGGGTCCGCGCTATGGCTACACCTTC,TRBV7-9,TRBJ1-2,NA,NA
CASSQGAQSGGYTF,TGTGCCAGTAGTCAAGGGGCCCAGAGTGGTGGCTACACCTTC,TRBV19,TRBJ1-2,NA,NA
CASYRASYEQYF,TGTGCCAGTTACAGGGCCTCCTACGAGCAGTACTTC,TRBV3-1/TRBV3-2,TRBJ2-7,NA,NA
CASSQFTGAKNIQYF,TGTGCCAGCAGCCAGTTCACAGGAGCCAAAAACATTCAGTACTTC,TRBV6-5,TRBJ2-4,NA,NA
CAISEPSGVGNEKLFF,TGTGCCATCAGTGAGCCCTCAGGGGTGGGGAATGAAAAACTGTTTTTT,TRBV10-3,TRBJ1-4,NA,once
CATSRQVGAATNEKLFF,TGTGCCACCAGCAGGCAAGTGGGGGCCGCAACTAATGAAAAACTGTTTTTT,TRBV15,TRBJ1-4,NA,NA
CASSSLAGDYNEQFF,TGTGCCAGCAGTTCTTTGGCAGGGGATTACAATGAGCAGTTCTTC,TRBV28,TRBJ2-1,NA,NA
CASSSQEGSEAFF,TGTGCCAGCAGCAGCCAGGAGGGATCTGAAGCTTTCTTT,TRBV7-8,TRBJ1-1,NA,NA
CASSGLAGETQYF,TGCGCCAGCAGTGGACTAGCGGGAGAGACCCAGTACTTC,TRBV10-1,TRBJ2-5,TRBD2,NA
CASRFRGVNEQYF,TGTGCCAGCAGATTCAGGGGAGTCAACGAGCAGTACTTC,TRBV3-1/TRBV3-2,TRBJ2-7,NA,NA
CASSYPTDGYTF,TGTGCCAGCAGCTATCCCACCGATGGCTACACCTTC,TRBV6-6,TRBJ1-2,NA,few
CASSEALPGMEPQHF,TGTGCCAGCAGTGAAGCCCTCCCCGGGATGGAGCCCCAGCATTTT,TRBV6-1,TRBJ1-5,NA,few
CASSLAAAGLLQPQHF,TGTGCCAGCAGCTTAGCGGCGGCAGGGTTGCTTCAGCCCCAGCATTTT,TRBV7-2,TRBJ1-5,NA,NA
CASSLGPPGDNYGYTF,TGCGCCAGCAGCTTGGGTCCCCCAGGGGATAACTATGGCTACACCTTC,TRBV5-1,TRBJ1-2,NA,NA
CASSGGTGIFTNYGYTF,TGTGCCAGCAGTGGGGGGACAGGGATTTTTACTAACTATGGCTACACCTTC,TRBV28,TRBJ1-2,TRBD1,NA
CSVEARDRSGGFAIYF,TGCAGCGTTGAAGCTAGAGACAGAAGCGGGGGCTTCGCCATATATTTT,TRBV29-1,TRBJ1-3,NA,few
CASSTGTSGGYETQYF,TGTGCCAGCAGCACCGGGACTAGCGGGGGGTACGAGACCCAGTACTTC,TRBV11-2,TRBJ2-5,TRBD2,NA
CATTWGGQGTEAFF,TGTGCTACTACCTGGGGGGGCCAAGGCACTGAAGCTTTCTTT,TRBV6-5,TRBJ1-1,NA,NA
CATSRAPGDTEAFF,TGTGCCACCAGCAGAGCACCAGGGGACACTGAAGCTTTCTTT,TRBV15,TRBJ1-1,NA,NA
CASSEAGVTGGRQETQYF,TGTGCCAGCAGTGAAGCCGGGGTGACGGGGGGCCGGCAAGAGACCCAGTACTTC,TRBV6-1,TRBJ2-5,NA,NA
CATKSGGLNAGELFF,TGTGCCACCAAATCGGGGGGGCTCAACGCCGGGGAGCTGTTTTTT,TRBV19,TRBJ2-2,TRBD2,NA
CASSMDPSGGAHEQYF,TGTGCCAGTAGTATGGACCCTAGCGGGGGGGCCCACGAGCAGTACTTC,TRBV19,TRBJ2-7,TRBD2,NA
CASSKDRAPYGYTF,TGTGCCAGCAGTAAGGACAGGGCACCGTATGGCTACACCTTC,TRBV6-5,TRBJ1-2,TRBD1,NA
CASTRGQRYGYTF,TGTGCCAGTACCCGAGGACAGCGCTATGGCTACACCTTC,TRBV19,TRBJ1-2,NA,NA
CATGGRGSYEQYF,TGTGCCACGGGGGGTCGGGGGAGCTACGAGCAGTACTTC,TRBV2,TRBJ2-7,TRBD2,NA
CASRIDSSYEQYF,TGTGCCAGCAGGATCGACAGCAGCTACGAGCAGTACTTC,TRBV28,TRBJ2-7,NA,once
CASSLGTLHF,TGTGCCAGCAGTTTAGGGACACTGCATTTT,TRBV28,TRBJ1-5,NA,NA
CASSLNRGAAGNTIYF,TGTGCCAGCAGTTTAAACCGGGGAGCGGCGGGAAACACCATATATTTT,TRBV27,TRBJ1-3,NA,NA
CASSSHGSGGETQYF,TGTGCCAGCAGCTCCCACGGGAGCGGCGGGGAGACCCAGTACTTC,TRBV7-9,TRBJ2-5,NA,many
CASSPGGRGITDTQYF,TGCGCCAGCAGCCCGGGGGGGCGGGGGATCACAGATACGCAGTATTTT,TRBV5-1,TRBJ2-3,TRBD2,NA
CASSESPGGNQPQHF,TGTGCCAGCAGTGAATCTCCAGGGGGAAATCAGCCCCAGCATTTT,TRBV6-1,TRBJ1-5,TRBD1,few
CASSPGLSGNTIYF,TGTGCCAGCAGTCCGGGACTCTCTGGTAACACCATATATTTT,TRBV2,TRBJ1-3,NA,NA
CAAPSGRLNEQFF,TGCGCCGCTCCTAGCGGGAGGCTAAATGAGCAGTTCTTC,TRBV10-2,TRBJ2-1,TRBD2,NA
CASSLAGVPHNEQFF,TGTGCCAGCAGCTTAGCGGGAGTACCCCACAATGAGCAGTTCTTC,TRBV27,TRBJ2-1,TRBD2,NA
CASSLVTGRTYNEQFF,TGTGCCAGCAGCTTGGTGACAGGGAGGACCTACAATGAGCAGTTCTTC,TRBV5-4,TRBJ2-1,NA,NA
CASSETGTGNTIYF,TGTGCCAGCAGTGAGACAGGGACTGGAAACACCATATATTTT,TRBV25-1,TRBJ1-3,TRBD1,NA
CASSFEGGPSRRELFF,TGTGCCAGCAGCTTTGAGGGAGGCCCAAGTCGCCGGGAGCTGTTTTTT,TRBV5-4,TRBJ2-2,NA,once
CASSVGGGANVLTF,TGTGCCAGCAGTGTAGGAGGGGGGGCCAACGTCCTGACTTTC,TRBV2,TRBJ2-6,NA,once
CASSFLGQFNEKLFF,TGTGCCAGCAGTTTTTTGGGACAGTTTAATGAAAAACTGTTTTTT,TRBV28,TRBJ1-4,TRBD1,NA
CASSLGSGGAYEQYF,TGTGCCAGCAGCTTGGGAAGCGGGGGGGCCTACGAGCAGTACTTC,TRBV5-8,TRBJ2-7,TRBD2,once
CASRETLNYGYTF,TGTGCCAGCAGGGAGACTCTCAACTATGGCTACACCTTC,TRBV2,TRBJ1-2,NA,few
CASRPDRVSNQPQHF,TGTGCCAGTAGACCCGACAGAGTAAGCAATCAGCCCCAGCATTTT,TRBV19,TRBJ1-5,NA,NA
CAISEHPKSLTGVGTEAFF,TGTGCCATCAGTGAGCACCCCAAGAGCCTTACAGGGGTTGGCACTGAAGCTTTCTTT,TRBV10-3,TRBJ1-1,TRBD1,NA